This is a list of T cell receptor beta chains from one sample in a study of CD8+ T cells in alopecia areata. Assay: immunoSEQ multiplex PCR; the TCRdb copy retains only in-frame clones and omits some. The sample has about 250,000 clones; 60% are singletons. The source material was CD4+ T cells sorted from blood, sampled at week 52, from a patient treated with tofacitinib. All receptors come from a human donor with alopecia areata. Each CDR3 is given with its conserved first and last residue. Each record gives: clone size, CDR3 length, D gene, V gene, J gene, CDR3 DNA, CDR3 protein. A D gene is named only where the DNA matches it firmly. Clone size is given for some rows only: seen once, a few or many times, or a class if the clone is expanded.

clone size: -
CDR3 length: 13
D gene: -
V gene: TRBV10-3
J gene: TRBJ1-5
CDR3 DNA: TGTGCCATCAGAGACAGCCTAGTTCAGCCCCAGCATTTT
CDR3 protein: CAIRDSLVQPQHF

clone size: many
CDR3 length: 15
D gene: TRBD1
V gene: TRBV6-5
J gene: TRBJ1-4
CDR3 DNA: TGTGCCAGCAGTTACTCACAGGGGTTAGACGAAAAACTGTTTTTT
CDR3 protein: CASSYSQGLDEKLFF

clone size: few
CDR3 length: 13
D gene: -
V gene: TRBV29-1
J gene: TRBJ2-3
CDR3 DNA: TGCAGCGTTGAACCCCAGGGTACAGATACGCAGTATTTT
CDR3 protein: CSVEPQGTDTQYF

clone size: -
CDR3 length: 15
D gene: TRBD1
V gene: TRBV4-1
J gene: TRBJ1-2
CDR3 DNA: TGCGCCAGCAGCCCTGGGGAGGGGGCGAACTATGGCTACACCTTC
CDR3 protein: CASSPGEGANYGYTF

clone size: -
CDR3 length: 13
D gene: -
V gene: TRBV29-1
J gene: TRBJ2-7
CDR3 DNA: TGCAGCGCCTCCAGAGGGATAACGGGGGAGCAGTACTTC
CDR3 protein: CSASRGITGEQYF

clone size: -
CDR3 length: 14
D gene: -
V gene: TRBV29-1
J gene: TRBJ2-3
CDR3 DNA: TGCAGCGTATGGAGGGGCCAAGGGACAGATACGCAGTATTTT
CDR3 protein: CSVWRGQGTDTQYF

clone size: -
CDR3 length: 17
D gene: TRBD2
V gene: TRBV11-1
J gene: TRBJ2-1
CDR3 DNA: TGTGCCAGCAGCTTATTTCCCCTAGCGGGGGCTTACAATGAGCAGTTCTTC
CDR3 protein: CASSLFPLAGAYNEQFF

clone size: -
CDR3 length: 14
D gene: TRBD2
V gene: TRBV27
J gene: TRBJ2-1
CDR3 DNA: TGTGCCAGCAGCGGACTAGCGGGGTACAATGAGCAGTTCTTC
CDR3 protein: CASSGLAGYNEQFF

clone size: -
CDR3 length: 11
D gene: -
V gene: TRBV11-2
J gene: TRBJ2-5
CDR3 DNA: TGTGCCAGCAGCTTCACGTCGACCCAGTACTTC
CDR3 protein: CASSFTSTQYF

clone size: -
CDR3 length: 13
D gene: -
V gene: TRBV9
J gene: TRBJ1-2
CDR3 DNA: TGTGCCAGCAGCCCCCTTGGGGACGTCGGTTACACCTTC
CDR3 protein: CASSPLGDVGYTF

clone size: few
CDR3 length: 14
D gene: TRBD2
V gene: TRBV29-1
J gene: TRBJ2-3
CDR3 DNA: TGCAGCGTCCCTGTAGCGGGGGGGGCAGATACGCAGTATTTT
CDR3 protein: CSVPVAGGADTQYF

clone size: -
CDR3 length: 15
D gene: TRBD1
V gene: TRBV15
J gene: TRBJ1-2
CDR3 DNA: TGTGCCACCAGCAGGGACGGACAGGGTTTCTATGGCTACACCTTC
CDR3 protein: CATSRDGQGFYGYTF

clone size: -
CDR3 length: 13
D gene: -
V gene: TRBV6-1
J gene: TRBJ1-6
CDR3 DNA: TGTGCCAGCAGCGGAGAGGGGAATTCACCCCTCCACTTT
CDR3 protein: CASSGEGNSPLHF

clone size: -
CDR3 length: 21
D gene: -
V gene: TRBV5-1
J gene: TRBJ2-6
CDR3 DNA: TGCGCCAGCAGCTTGGTTTTACCCTTGGGGGGAAAGGTGTCTGGGGCCAACGTCCTGACTTTC
CDR3 protein: CASSLVLPLGGKVSGANVLTF

clone size: -
CDR3 length: 15
D gene: TRBD1
V gene: TRBV30
J gene: TRBJ2-6
CDR3 DNA: TGTGCCTTACTGAGGGACAGCTCTGGGGCCAACGTCCTGACTTTC
CDR3 protein: CALLRDSSGANVLTF

clone size: few
CDR3 length: 16
D gene: -
V gene: TRBV7-6
J gene: TRBJ2-7
CDR3 DNA: TGTGCCAGCAGCTCACCTAGAGTCGGGGGAACCTACGAGCAGTACTTC
CDR3 protein: CASSSPRVGGTYEQYF

clone size: -
CDR3 length: 13
D gene: -
V gene: TRBV19
J gene: TRBJ2-5
CDR3 DNA: TGTGCCAGTAGTATGCGACGGGAAGAGACCCAGTACTTC
CDR3 protein: CASSMRREETQYF

clone size: -
CDR3 length: 13
D gene: -
V gene: TRBV29-1
J gene: TRBJ1-1
CDR3 DNA: TGCAGCGTTGTCCGGGGGTTAAACACTGAAGCTTTCTTT
CDR3 protein: CSVVRGLNTEAFF

clone size: -
CDR3 length: 16
D gene: -
V gene: TRBV7-9
J gene: TRBJ2-7
CDR3 DNA: TGTGCCAGCAGCCAAATGAGGGGCCGTTCCTCCTACGAGCAGTACTTC
CDR3 protein: CASSQMRGRSSYEQYF

clone size: once
CDR3 length: 15
D gene: -
V gene: TRBV25-1
J gene: TRBJ1-6
CDR3 DNA: TGTGCCAGCAGTGATACCGGGGGAGTAAGTTCACCCCTCCACTTT
CDR3 protein: CASSDTGGVSSPLHF

clone size: -
CDR3 length: 12
D gene: TRBD1
V gene: TRBV14
J gene: TRBJ1-2
CDR3 DNA: TGTGCCAGCAGCCAGACAGGGAATGGCTACACCTTC
CDR3 protein: CASSQTGNGYTF

clone size: -
CDR3 length: 16
D gene: TRBD1
V gene: TRBV25-1
J gene: TRBJ1-2
CDR3 DNA: TGTGCCAGCAGTGGTCAGGGGGTCTTTGTTAACTATGGCTACACCTTC
CDR3 protein: CASSGQGVFVNYGYTF

clone size: few
CDR3 length: 15
D gene: TRBD1
V gene: TRBV10-3
J gene: TRBJ1-2
CDR3 DNA: TGTGCCATCAGTAGGGACAGGGACGAGCTCTATGGCTACACCTTC
CDR3 protein: CAISRDRDELYGYTF

clone size: -
CDR3 length: 14
D gene: -
V gene: TRBV6-5
J gene: TRBJ1-5
CDR3 DNA: TGTGCCAGCGGTCAGGGACAATACAATCAGCCCCAGCATTTT
CDR3 protein: CASGQGQYNQPQHF

clone size: few
CDR3 length: 13
D gene: -
V gene: TRBV4-2
J gene: TRBJ1-2
CDR3 DNA: TGTGCCAGCAGCCAACCTCCAGGGGAAGGCTACACCTTC
CDR3 protein: CASSQPPGEGYTF

clone size: -
CDR3 length: 14
D gene: TRBD1
V gene: TRBV5-1
J gene: TRBJ2-7
CDR3 DNA: TGCGCCAGCAGCTTGCCAGGACAGGTTTACGAGCAGTACTTC
CDR3 protein: CASSLPGQVYEQYF

clone size: once
CDR3 length: 14
D gene: -
V gene: TRBV4-1
J gene: TRBJ1-2
CDR3 DNA: TGCGCCAGCAGCCAAGAATCGGGGAACTATGGCTACACCTTC
CDR3 protein: CASSQESGNYGYTF

clone size: -
CDR3 length: 16
D gene: -
V gene: TRBV30
J gene: TRBJ1-6
CDR3 DNA: TGTGCCTGGGGCCTCCCCTCAGGGGCCTATAATTCACCCCTCCACTTT
CDR3 protein: CAWGLPSGAYNSPLHF

clone size: -
CDR3 length: 13
D gene: -
V gene: TRBV4-2
J gene: TRBJ1-1
CDR3 DNA: TGTGCCAGCAGCCCCCCTGGGCACACTGAAGCTTTCTTT
CDR3 protein: CASSPPGHTEAFF

clone size: few
CDR3 length: 14
D gene: -
V gene: TRBV18
J gene: TRBJ1-1
CDR3 DNA: TGTGCCAGCTCGCCTAACGTCCGGGACACTGAAGCTTTCTTT
CDR3 protein: CASSPNVRDTEAFF

clone size: -
CDR3 length: 14
D gene: -
V gene: TRBV29-1
J gene: TRBJ2-3
CDR3 DNA: TGCAGCGTTGAAGGGGGGCAGGGCGCAGATACGCAGTATTTT
CDR3 protein: CSVEGGQGADTQYF

clone size: few
CDR3 length: 16
D gene: TRBD1
V gene: TRBV7-2
J gene: TRBJ1-6
CDR3 DNA: TGTGCCAGCAGCCCCACCCACCGGGACAGGGGTCCACCCCTCCACTTT
CDR3 protein: CASSPTHRDRGPPLHF

clone size: -
CDR3 length: 12
D gene: -
V gene: TRBV7-9
J gene: TRBJ2-5
CDR3 DNA: TGTGCCAGCAGCTTGGAAGGGGCTGCCCAGTACTTC
CDR3 protein: CASSLEGAAQYF

clone size: many
CDR3 length: 16
D gene: TRBD2
V gene: TRBV15
J gene: TRBJ2-3
CDR3 DNA: TGTGCCACCAGCAGACCCTTGGGGCGGGGGGCAGATACGCAGTATTTT
CDR3 protein: CATSRPLGRGADTQYF

clone size: -
CDR3 length: 12
D gene: -
V gene: TRBV29-1
J gene: TRBJ2-5
CDR3 DNA: TGCAGCGTTGAAGTTTCGTCAGAGACCCAGTACTTC
CDR3 protein: CSVEVSSETQYF

clone size: few
CDR3 length: 19
D gene: TRBD1
V gene: TRBV7-2
J gene: TRBJ2-3
CDR3 DNA: TGTGCCAGCAGCTTAGCGTTCGGACAGGGCCTCTCTCGCACAGATACGCAGTATTTT
CDR3 protein: CASSLAFGQGLSRTDTQYF

clone size: few
CDR3 length: 16
D gene: -
V gene: TRBV7-3
J gene: TRBJ2-3
CDR3 DNA: TGTGCCAGCAGTTCCGGGGGCCCCTCCTCGGGGGCTACGCAGTATTTT
CDR3 protein: CASSSGGPSSGATQYF

clone size: -
CDR3 length: 13
D gene: -
V gene: TRBV18
J gene: TRBJ1-1
CDR3 DNA: TGTGCCAGCTCACGAGCAGAATACACTGAAGCTTTCTTT
CDR3 protein: CASSRAEYTEAFF

clone size: -
CDR3 length: 14
D gene: TRBD1
V gene: TRBV30
J gene: TRBJ1-5
CDR3 DNA: TGTGCCTGGAGTCCCGGGACAGGGGGTCAGCCCCAGCATTTT
CDR3 protein: CAWSPGTGGQPQHF

clone size: -
CDR3 length: 14
D gene: -
V gene: TRBV5-6
J gene: TRBJ2-2
CDR3 DNA: TGTGCCAGCAGCTGGCCCTTGAACACCGGGGAGCTGTTTTTT
CDR3 protein: CASSWPLNTGELFF

clone size: -
CDR3 length: 14
D gene: -
V gene: TRBV27
J gene: TRBJ1-4
CDR3 DNA: TGTGCCAGCAGTCAGACAGGCCCGTTCGGAAAACTGTTTTTT
CDR3 protein: CASSQTGPFGKLFF

clone size: few
CDR3 length: 17
D gene: -
V gene: TRBV7-9
J gene: TRBJ2-1
CDR3 DNA: TGTGCCAGCAGCATAACGTTGGTGGGTTCGGTACACAATGAGCAGTTCTTC
CDR3 protein: CASSITLVGSVHNEQFF

clone size: -
CDR3 length: 14
D gene: -
V gene: TRBV5-1
J gene: TRBJ2-7
CDR3 DNA: TGCGCCAGCAGCTTCCAGGGGAATAACTACGAGCAGTACTTC
CDR3 protein: CASSFQGNNYEQYF

clone size: -
CDR3 length: 11
D gene: -
V gene: TRBV20-1
J gene: TRBJ1-1
CDR3 DNA: TGCAGTGCTGCACAGTACACTGAAGCTTTCTTT
CDR3 protein: CSAAQYTEAFF

clone size: few
CDR3 length: 17
D gene: TRBD1
V gene: TRBV6-1
J gene: TRBJ1-5
CDR3 DNA: TGTGCCAGCAGTGTTGGACAGGGAGTCTCTAGCAATCAGCCCCAGCATTTT
CDR3 protein: CASSVGQGVSSNQPQHF

clone size: -
CDR3 length: 14
D gene: -
V gene: TRBV29-1
J gene: TRBJ2-2
CDR3 DNA: TGCAGCGTTGAGGGGGGCTCGTACACCGGGGAGCTGTTTTTT
CDR3 protein: CSVEGGSYTGELFF